This TCR beta chain was observed in a study of blood T cells in healthy people across ages. The second PCR ran about 7 to 12 cycles with a sample-barcoded 5' primer and J-beta primers. In TCRdb, the 5' RACE reads were re-called with MiXCR into one record per CDR3 protein. The table lists roughly 1,300,000 distinct CDR3 sequences, approximately 59% of them singletons. The CDR3 is 15 residues long. Researchers collected 9.5 to 10 milliliters of peripheral blood from every single donor. Sample: blood. This chain links TRBV21-1 with TRBJ2-7; whether TRBD1, the table's D call, matches the DNA was not checked. TRBV21-1 is flagged as a pseudogene. The source of this sequence is a man between 18 and 35 years old in good health. Here the CDR3 reads CASSSGGRPSYEQYF. CDR3 nucleotide sequence: TGTGCCAGCAGCTCCGGGGGACGCCCGTCCTACGAGCAGTACTTC.